The entry that follows covers one TCR beta chain sequence. Its antigen remains unidentified. The data stem from a study of cytomegalovirus exposure and HLA in healthy donors. Findings of the study overall: In a later analysis, across HLA loci, associated TCR counts were highest for DRB1, lowest for HLA-C. The authors considered a cluster of highly shared sequence variants likely to be a sequencing artifact.

The V gene lost 3 bases and the J gene lost 7 bases, with 15 bases spanning the gap. Germline assignment: CDR1 MNHNS and CDR2 SASEGT. The CDR3 consists of 14 residues. Primers: 60 Vbeta forward and 13 Jbeta reverse. Sequenced by immunoSEQ multiplex PCR; TCRdb stores in-frame clones only, minus some. The repertoire holds some 150,000 clones, with roughly 76% as singletons. Participants comprised healthy donors of bone marrow. The chain employs TRBV6-1 and TRBJ1-1; D not certain. Source material: PBMCs. The sequence was obtained from a human donor in good health. This chain's CDR3 is CASSEIVLGVEAFF. CDR3 sequence (DNA): TGTGCCAGCAGTGAGATTGTTTTGGGAGTTGAAGCTTTCTTT.